These 3 T cell receptor beta chains came from one sample sequenced in a study of shared clonotypes between healthy human individuals. Assay: immunoSEQ multiplex PCR; the TCRdb copy retains only in-frame clones and omits some. The sample has under 600,000 clones; just over 75% are singletons. Sequenced sample: PBMCs. The source is a woman aged 40-49 years in good health. Some clones in this sample may be carry-over from other donors' samples.

The chain has TRBV13 and TRBJ2-7, with TRBD2 matching 12 bases. The germline V gene has CDR1 PRHDT and CDR2 FYEKMQ (reference sequence). The CDR3 is 20 residues long. Trimming took 4 bases from V and 5 from J; bases not matched to a gene: 21. The chain's CDR3 is CASSYRWRALTSGSINEQYF. CDR3 nucleotide sequence: TGTGCCAGCAGCTACAGGTGGAGGGCACTGACTAGCGGGAGCATCAACGAGCAGTACTTC.

The chain combines TRBV5-1 with TRBJ2-2; D is undetermined. The CDR3 spans 13 residues. Germline values: CDR1 SGHRS, CDR2 YFSETQ. V lost 1 base and J lost 4, with 5 bases in between. CDR3 DNA: TGCGCCAGCAGCTTGACCCCCACCGGGGAGCTGTTTTTT. It is translated as CASSLTPTGELFF.

The chain joins TRBV10-3 to TRBJ1-1; perhaps TRBD1 as D (6 bases). The CDR3 has 13 amino acids. Germline CDR1 reads ENHRY; CDR2 reads SYGVKD. Trimming took off 6 bases at V and 8 bases at J, with 16 bases between the two ends. The CDR3 DNA sequence: TGTGCCATCAGGCGGGACATGGCTACCGAAGCTTTCTTT. It encodes CAIRRDMATEAFF.